Listed here are 22 T cell receptor beta chains from one sample, sequenced in a study of somatic mutations in cytotoxic T cells in rheumatoid arthritis. Sequencing used immunoSEQ multiplex PCR; TCRdb keeps in-frame clones, though not all of them. The sample holds tens of thousands of clones, under 85% seen once. Specimen: CD8+ T cells sorted from blood. These receptors were obtained from a man aged 40-50 years in good health.

The rearrangement uses TRBV7-8 and TRBJ2-5; TRBD1 matches 8 bases. Germline CDR1 SGHVS, CDR2 FQNEAQ. Trimming took 1 base from V and 5 from J; bases not matched to a gene: 6. The CDR3 length is 15 residues. This chain's CDR3 is CASSLGQGSQETQYF. DNA for the CDR3: TGTGCCAGCAGCTTAGGACAGGGGAGTCAGGAGACCCAGTACTTC.

The rearrangement links TRBV27 to TRBJ2-1, with D unclear. CDR1 is MNHEY, CDR2 SMNVEV, per germline (reference sequence). V lost 0 bases and J lost 2, with 11 bases in between. The length of the CDR3 is 16 residues. The CDR3 spells CASSLSPLPTYNEQFF. The DNA for the CDR3 is TGTGCCAGCAGTTTATCGCCCCTACCTACCTACAATGAGCAGTTCTTC.

The V and J genes are TRBV4-1 and TRBJ2-3; a possible D gene is TRBD1 (5 bases). The CDR3 totals 13 residues. CDR1 is MGHRA and CDR2 is YSYEKL in the germline V gene. V lost 0 bases, J lost 6 bases, and 7 bases lay in between. The CDR3 sequence is CASSQEGRDTQYF. The CDR3 coding sequence is TGCGCCAGCAGCCAAGAGGGGCGGGATACGCAGTATTTT.

There are a few counts of this clone. The CDR3 sequence: CASSPGSWDTEAFF. CDR3 nucleotide sequence: TGTGCCAGCAGCCCAGGGTCGTGGGACACTGAAGCTTTCTTT. The chain uses TRBV7-6 and TRBJ1-1; a weak D match, TRBD1 (5 bases). The CDR3 sequence is 14 residues long. Per germline, CDR1 SGHVS and CDR2 FNYEAQ. The V end lost 5 bases, the J end lost 3 bases, and 13 bases lay between the germline ends.

V and J are TRBV30 and TRBJ2-7; TRBD2 might be the D (6 bases). The germline V gene encodes CDR1 GTSNPN and CDR2 SVGIG (reference sequence). The length of the CDR3 is 20 residues. Trimming took 4 bases from V and 4 from J, leaving 35 bases between them. The DNA for the CDR3 is TGTGCCTGGATCCCTGGATACCCGTCGGGAGCCCAACTTTTCGTATACGAGCAGTACTTC. Translating it yields CAWIPGYPSGAQLFVYEQYF.

The J gene is TRBJ1-4, the V gene TRBV28; D gene uncertain. The CDR3 has 16 residues. V was cut by 3 bases and J by 0 bases, with 11 bases left in between. Germline CDR1 is MDHEN and CDR2 is SYDVKM. This CDR3 is CASSFGAFATNEKLFF. CDR3 bases: TGTGCCAGCAGTTTCGGCGCATTCGCAACTAATGAAAAACTGTTTTTT.

This chain connects TRBV13 to TRBJ1-1; D perhaps matches TRBD1 (6 bases). V gave up 9 bases and J gave up 0 bases, with 11 bases separating them. From germline, CDR1 is PRHDT and CDR2 FYEKMQ (reference sequence). CDR3 length: 13 residues. The CDR3 DNA follows: TGTGCCAGTAGACAGGACATGAACACTGAAGCTTTCTTT. It encodes CASRQDMNTEAFF.

This clone was found a few times. The chain combines TRBV7-6 with TRBJ1-5; D is perhaps TRBD1 (5 bases). The germline V gene has CDR1 SGHVS and CDR2 FNYEAQ. This CDR3 has 14 residues. Trimming cost V 1 base and J 7 bases, with 11 bases left between them. This CDR3 reads CASSLEGLNQPQHF. CDR3 coding DNA: TGTGCCAGCAGCTTAGAGGGACTCAACCAGCCCCAGCATTTT.

This chain connects TRBV11-2 to TRBJ2-7, with 11 positions matching TRBD2. The V segment lost 5 bases and the J segment 5 bases; nucleotides outside the gene matches: 8. This CDR3 region has 15 residues. The germline V gene encodes CDR1 SGHAT and CDR2 FQNNGV. CDR3 sequence: CASSGPLAGAHEQYF. CDR3 sequence (DNA): TGTGCCAGCAGCGGACCACTAGCGGGAGCACACGAGCAGTACTTC.

This clone occurred a few times. The chain has TRBV18 and TRBJ2-1; tentative D call: TRBD2 (5 bases). This CDR3 spans 14 amino acids. The ends were cut back, 2 bases at V and 3 bases at J, with 8 bases in the middle. CDR1 KGHSH and CDR2 LQKENI come from the germline V gene. The CDR3 region has the DNA TGTGCCAGCTCACCAACGGGGTTCTACAATGAGCAGTTCTTC. Translated: CASSPTGFYNEQFF.

The chain combines TRBV7-6 with TRBJ2-7; 8 bases map to TRBD2. CDR1 is SGHVS and CDR2 is FNYEAQ in the germline V gene. With 5 bases clipped from V and 2 bases from J, the junction kept 14 bases outside the gene matches. The CDR3 length is 17 residues. CDR3 DNA: TGTGCCAGCAGCGCCGGAGGGGGTGCGGGAGGAGCCTACGAGCAGTACTTC. Its protein product is CASSAGGGAGGAYEQYF.

V is TRBV19 and J is TRBJ2-7, with D perhaps TRBD1 (5 bases). CDR3 length equals 14 residues. Germline V gene data show CDR1 as LNHDA and CDR2 as SQIVND (reference sequence). V gave up 4 bases and J gave up 2 bases, with 12 bases separating them. The CDR3 region has the DNA TGTGCCAGTAGTACCCTAGACAGCACCTACGAGCAGTACTTC. Encoded protein: CASSTLDSTYEQYF.

The rearrangement links TRBV30 to TRBJ2-3, with no clear D. This CDR3 region has 10 residues. Germline V CDR1 and CDR2: GTSNPN, SVGIG (reference sequence). V was trimmed by 7 bases and J by 6 bases, leaving 8 bases between them. CDR3 nucleotide sequence: TGTGCCTTCGAACGCGATACGCAGTATTTT. Its protein is CAFERDTQYF.

This sequence joins TRBV6-4 and TRBJ2-7; D is unresolved. The V and J ends lost 6 bases and 0 bases respectively, with 3 bases between them. This CDR3 region has 11 residues. CDR1 and CDR2 (germline): MRHNA, SNTAGT. The CDR3 protein is CASRASYEQYF. The CDR3 DNA follows: TGTGCCAGCAGGGCCTCCTACGAGCAGTACTTC.

J is TRBJ1-1 and V is TRBV6-6; D is unclear. CDR1 is MNHNY and CDR2 is SVGAGI in the germline V gene (reference sequence). Trimming pared 6 bases from V and 0 bases from J, leaving 8 bases between. This CDR3 spans 13 amino acids. The CDR3 bases are TGTGCCAGCAGAGTCGCCATGAACACTGAAGCTTTCTTT. It is translated as CASRVAMNTEAFF.

This chain joins TRBV6-5 and TRBJ1-4; TRBD1 aligns across 11 bases. The ends lost 10 bases at V and 8 bases at J; junction bases unmatched: 9. This CDR3 contains 14 residues. Germline lookup yields CDR1 MNHEY and CDR2 SVGAGI. CDR3 bases: TGTGCCACCCGGACAGGGGGCGGCGAGGAAAAACTGTTTTTT. Translated, it gives CATRTGGGEEKLFF.

This clone was counted a single time. The V call is TRBV5-4, the J call TRBJ2-3; no firm D call. The CDR3 runs 12 residues. The germline CDR1 and CDR2 sequences are SGHNT and YYREEE (reference sequence). The CDR3 loop reads CTCGRETDTQYF. The CDR3 bases are TGTACTTGTGGCCGAGAGACAGATACGCAGTATTTT.

The CDR3 loop is CASSFISNTEAFF. The CDR3 DNA reads TGTGCCAGCAGCTTTATCAGCAACACTGAAGCTTTCTTT. The chain recombines TRBV5-4 with TRBJ1-1; D not certain. The V gene's germline CDR1 is SGHNT and CDR2 YYREEE (reference sequence). V lost 2 bases to trimming and J lost 2 bases, with 7 bases between them. This CDR3 region has 13 residues.

The V gene is TRBV6-6, the J gene TRBJ1-1, with D tentatively TRBD1 (5 bases). Germline V CDR1 and CDR2: MNHNY, SVGAGI (reference sequence). V gave up 6 bases and J gave up 2 bases, with 10 bases separating them. The CDR3 runs to 13 residues. The CDR3 region is CASSLGQNTEAFF. The CDR3 nucleotides read TGTGCCAGCAGCCTTGGACAAAACACTGAAGCTTTCTTT.

The chain uses TRBV25-1 and TRBJ2-7; D might be TRBD1 (6 bases). Germline lookup yields CDR1 MGHDK and CDR2 SYGVNS. Trimming took 6 bases from V and 3 from J, leaving 6 bases between them. This CDR3 has 11 residues. The CDR3: CASRDSYEQYF. As DNA, the CDR3 is TGTGCCAGCAGGGACAGCTACGAGCAGTACTTC.

This rearrangement joins TRBV7-6 to TRBJ2-7; TRBD2 matches at 10 bases. Trimming took 1 base from V and 0 from J; bases not matched to a gene: 6. The CDR3 runs 17 residues. Germline V lookup: CDR1 SGHVS, CDR2 FNYEAQ. The CDR3 sequence: CASSLEGSSGSSYEQYF. In DNA form, the CDR3 reads TGTGCCAGCAGCTTAGAGGGGTCTAGCGGGAGCTCCTACGAGCAGTACTTC.

The chain recombines TRBV29-1 with TRBJ2-1; 7 bases match TRBD2. The CDR3 runs to 12 residues. Trimming cost V 4 bases and J 9 bases; bases outside gene matches: 6. Germline CDR1 and CDR2: SQVTM and ANQGSEA. For the CDR3, the DNA is TGCAGCGTTGGTGGACTAGTGTCTGAGCAGTTCTTC. Translated: CSVGGLVSEQFF.